This T cell receptor (beta chain) emerged from a study of T cells in Graves' hyperthyroidism and ophthalmopathy. RNA transcripts served as the template for amplifying TCR beta CDR3 regions. With the HTBI primer set, the TCR CDR3 went through a first round of RT-PCR. TCRdb reprocessed the multiplex PCR reads via MiXCR and lists one record per CDR3 protein. The table lists about 400,000 distinct CDR3 sequences, 13% to 15% of them singletons, with roughly a fifth in the top ten. Out of more than 8 ml of fresh peripheral blood came the PBMCs. V lost 5 bases and J lost 1; bases outside the gene matches: 16. CDR1 is LNHNV, CDR2 YYDKDF, per germline (reference sequence). The CDR3 is made up of 19 amino acids.

The V and J genes are TRBV15 and TRBJ2-3, with 9 bases aligning to TRBD2. This clonotype was sampled from a woman in her twenties or thirties with Graves' ophthalmopathy. The specimen sequenced was blood. This CDR3 reads CATSGPSGTSTRGTDTQYF. CDR3 coding DNA: TGTGCCACCAGCGGGCCCTCCGGGACTAGCACGCGCGGCACAGATACGCAGTATTTT.